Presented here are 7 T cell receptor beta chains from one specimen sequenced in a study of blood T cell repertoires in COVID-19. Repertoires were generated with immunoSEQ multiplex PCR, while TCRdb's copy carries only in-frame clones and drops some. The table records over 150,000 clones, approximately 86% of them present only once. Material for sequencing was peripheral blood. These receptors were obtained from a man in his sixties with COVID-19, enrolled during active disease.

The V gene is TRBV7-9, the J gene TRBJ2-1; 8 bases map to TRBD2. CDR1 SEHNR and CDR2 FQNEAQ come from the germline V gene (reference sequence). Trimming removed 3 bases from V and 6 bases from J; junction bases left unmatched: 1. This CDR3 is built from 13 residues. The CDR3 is CASSLGTSNEQFF. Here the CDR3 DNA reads TGTGCCAGCAGCTTGGGGACTAGCAATGAGCAGTTCTTC.

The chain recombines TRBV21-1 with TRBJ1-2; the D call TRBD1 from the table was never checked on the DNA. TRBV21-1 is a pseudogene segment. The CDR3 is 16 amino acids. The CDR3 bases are TGTGCCAGCAGCAAATCCGGGACAGGGTGTATCTATGGCTACACCTTC. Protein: CASSKSGTGCIYGYTF.

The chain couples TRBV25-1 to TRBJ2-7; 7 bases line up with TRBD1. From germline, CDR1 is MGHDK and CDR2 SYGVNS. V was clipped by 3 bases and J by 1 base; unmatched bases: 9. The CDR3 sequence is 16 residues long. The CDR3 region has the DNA TGTGCCAGCAGTGATCCTAAACAGGGGAGATCCTACGAGCAGTACTTC. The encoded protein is CASSDPKQGRSYEQYF.

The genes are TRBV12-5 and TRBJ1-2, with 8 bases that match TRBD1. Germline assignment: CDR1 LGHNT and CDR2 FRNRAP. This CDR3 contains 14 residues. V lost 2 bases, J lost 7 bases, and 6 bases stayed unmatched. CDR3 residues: CASGLTGQEAGYTF. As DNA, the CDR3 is TGTGCTAGTGGTTTGACGGGACAGGAGGCTGGCTACACCTTC.

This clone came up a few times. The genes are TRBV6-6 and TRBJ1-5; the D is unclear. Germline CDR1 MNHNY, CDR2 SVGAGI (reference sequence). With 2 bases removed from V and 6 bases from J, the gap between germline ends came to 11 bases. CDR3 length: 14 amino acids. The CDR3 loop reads CASSYPEERQPQHF. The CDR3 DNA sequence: TGTGCCAGCAGTTACCCGGAGGAGCGTCAGCCCCAGCATTTT.

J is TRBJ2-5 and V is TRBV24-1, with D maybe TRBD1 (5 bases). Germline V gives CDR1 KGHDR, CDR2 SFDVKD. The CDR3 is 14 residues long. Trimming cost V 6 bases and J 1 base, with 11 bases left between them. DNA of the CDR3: TGTGCCACCAGTCTATCAAGGGGCCAAGAGACCCAGTACTTC. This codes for CATSLSRGQETQYF.

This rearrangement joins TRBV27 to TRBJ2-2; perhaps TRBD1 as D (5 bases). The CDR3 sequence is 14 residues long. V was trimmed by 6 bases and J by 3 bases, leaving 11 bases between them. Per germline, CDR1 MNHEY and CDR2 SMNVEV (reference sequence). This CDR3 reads CASRGQGYTGELFF. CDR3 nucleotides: TGTGCCAGCAGGGGGCAGGGATACACCGGGGAGCTGTTTTTT.